The T cell receptor beta chain under discussion was sequenced for a study of blood T cell repertoires in COVID-19. Overall study context: From the United States, Italy and Spain came samples of acute and convalescent COVID-19.

In the authors' methods: Estimation of nucleated cell counts relied on the amplification of reference gene primers. Clones were sequenced by immunoSEQ multiplex PCR, and TCRdb holds only the in-frame ones, with some missing. Clone size and V and J calls were adopted from that table, with D and trimming inferred from the DNA. The table has more than 100,000 clones, 80% to 90% seen once. From germline, CDR1 is SGDLS and CDR2 YYNGEE. CDR3 length: 14 residues. V lost 4 bases, J lost 0 bases, and 10 bases lay in between. The J gene is TRBJ1-1, the V gene TRBV9, with D perhaps TRBD1 (5 bases). The receptor was isolated from a woman aged 70-85 years with acute or convalescent COVID-19. The source material was peripheral blood. The CDR3 nucleotides are TGTGCCAGCAGCACGGGGGGAATGAACACTGAAGCTTTCTTT. Translated, it gives CASSTGGMNTEAFF.